A selection of T cell receptor beta chains follows, all from one sample in a study of blood T cell repertoires in COVID-19. Profiling relied on immunoSEQ multiplex PCR, and the TCRdb table lists in-frame clones only, not all of them. In the table there are tens of thousands of clones, 93% of which are singletons. Sequenced material: peripheral blood. All receptors derive from a man between 65 and 85 years old with active COVID-19. Each CDR3 is given with its conserved first and last residue. Each record gives: J gene, D gene, clone size, V gene, CDR3 protein, CDR3 DNA. A D gene is named only where the DNA matches it firmly. Clone size is shown for a subset of rows, as once, few, many or a class of expanded clone.

TRBJ1-1 | - | - | TRBV11-3 | CASTLAEASRTEAFF | TGTGCCAGCACCCTGGCGGAGGCCTCGAGAACTGAAGCTTTCTTT
TRBJ1-2 | - | - | TRBV5-1 | CASSLSGSNYGYTF | TGCGCCAGCAGCTTGTCGGGGTCGAACTATGGCTACACCTTC
TRBJ2-1 | - | - | TRBV3-1/TRBV3-2 | CASSQVTNEQFF | TGTGCCAGCAGCCAAGTGACTAATGAGCAGTTCTTC
TRBJ2-2 | - | - | TRBV18 | CASSPAQGLNTGELFF | TGTGCCAGCTCACCGGCCCAGGGCTTGAACACCGGGGAGCTGTTTTTT
TRBJ2-3 | - | - | TRBV28 | CASSLWIGSPDTQYF | TGTGCCAGCAGTTTATGGATAGGTAGCCCAGATACGCAGTATTTT
TRBJ2-1 | TRBD2 | once | TRBV4-2 | CASSPSSGGHNEQFF | TGTGCCAGCAGCCCGTCTAGCGGGGGCCACAATGAGCAGTTCTTC
TRBJ2-5 | TRBD1 | - | TRBV3-1/TRBV3-2 | CASSPDSWTGLGQGETQYF | TGTGCCAGCAGCCCGGACTCCTGGACAGGGTTGGGACAGGGGGAGACCCAGTACTTC
TRBJ2-1 | TRBD1 | - | TRBV10-3 | CAISGTGGGNEQFF | TGTGCCATCAGTGGGACAGGGGGCGGGAATGAGCAGTTCTTC
TRBJ1-1 | - | - | TRBV2 | CASSGFGQYTEAFF | TGTGCCAGCAGTGGATTTGGACAGTACACTGAAGCTTTCTTT
TRBJ1-5 | - | few | TRBV5-1 | CASSLNSGDQPQHF | TGCGCCAGCAGCTTGAATTCGGGTGATCAGCCCCAGCATTTT
TRBJ2-7 | - | - | TRBV6-6 | CASSSPLTYEQYF | TGTGCCAGCAGTTCCCCCCTAACCTACGAGCAGTACTTC
TRBJ2-3 | TRBD2 | - | TRBV5-4 | CASSATSGAGGSTQYF | TGTGCCAGCAGCGCGACTAGCGGGGCGGGCGGATCAACGCAGTATTTT
TRBJ1-5 | - | - | TRBV3-1/TRBV3-2 | CASSQDGGNQPQHF | TGTGCCAGCAGCCAAGATGGGGGGAATCAGCCCCAGCATTTT
TRBJ2-2 | TRBD2 | - | TRBV4-3 | CASSPAVVAGGNGELFF | TGCGCCAGCAGCCCAGCCGTGGTAGCGGGGGGTAACGGGGAGCTGTTTTTT
TRBJ2-3 | - | - | TRBV10-3 | CAINREITDTQYF | TGTGCCATCAACAGGGAAATCACAGATACGCAGTATTTT
TRBJ2-6 | TRBD1 | - | TRBV6-6 | CASNGDRRSGANVLTF | TGTGCCAGCAACGGGGACAGGAGATCTGGGGCCAACGTCCTGACTTTC
TRBJ2-6 | - | - | TRBV4-1 | CASKPGWSQSSGANVLTF | TGCGCCAGCAAGCCCGGGTGGTCCCAGAGCTCTGGGGCCAACGTCCTGACTTTC
TRBJ2-7 | TRBD1 | - | TRBV7-9 | CASSLFGRGPPEQYF | TGTGCCAGCAGCTTATTTGGCAGGGGGCCCCCCGAGCAGTACTTC
TRBJ1-1 | - | - | TRBV5-5 | CASSLFMNTEAFF | TGTGCCAGCAGCTTGTTTATGAACACTGAAGCTTTCTTT
TRBJ1-2 | - | - | TRBV5-1 | CASSSSGKRGYTF | TGCGCCAGCAGCTCGTCAGGTAAACGAGGCTACACCTTC
TRBJ2-5 | TRBD1 | - | TRBV19 | CASSTRGFRETQYF | TGTGCCAGTAGTACCAGGGGGTTTCGGGAGACCCAGTACTTC
TRBJ2-3 | TRBD1 | - | TRBV4-3 | CASSQDLTGTGKTDTQYF | TGCGCCAGCAGCCAAGACTTAACCGGGACAGGGAAGACAGATACGCAGTATTTT
TRBJ1-5 | - | - | TRBV6-5 | CASGVGQNQPQHF | TGTGCCAGCGGGGTCGGACAGAATCAGCCCCAGCATTTT
TRBJ2-2 | TRBD1 | - | TRBV2 | CASSRDRGRTGELFF | TGTGCCAGCAGCCGGGACAGGGGGCGAACCGGGGAGCTGTTTTTT
TRBJ2-7 | TRBD1 | - | TRBV11-3 | CASSARRTGTYEQYF | TGTGCCAGCAGCGCCAGGAGGACAGGGACCTACGAGCAGTACTTC
TRBJ2-5 | TRBD2 | - | TRBV5-1 | CASSLRASGQETQYF | TGCGCCAGCAGCTTGAGAGCTAGCGGGCAAGAGACCCAGTACTTC
TRBJ1-2 | - | - | TRBV3-1/TRBV3-2 | CASSQGQQSYGYTF | TGTGCCAGCAGCCAAGGTCAACAGAGCTATGGCTACACCTTC
TRBJ2-1 | TRBD2 | - | TRBV19 | CASRPAGLAGGGSSYNEQFF | TGTGCCAGTAGGCCCGCGGGACTAGCGGGGGGGGGAAGCTCCTACAATGAGCAGTTCTTC
TRBJ1-1 | TRBD1 | - | TRBV6-5 | CASQPTGGGTEAFF | TGTGCCAGCCAACCCACAGGGGGGGGCACTGAAGCTTTCTTT
TRBJ2-3 | TRBD2 | - | TRBV6-6 | CASSYSGGRGDTQYF | TGTGCCAGCAGTTACTCCGGGGGGAGGGGAGATACGCAGTATTTT
TRBJ2-3 | - | - | TRBV6-4 | CASSDFRTASTDTQYF | TGTGCCAGCAGTGACTTCCGGACAGCTAGCACAGATACGCAGTATTTT
TRBJ2-5 | TRBD2 | - | TRBV6-1 | CASSEGLAGGLGKETQYF | TGTGCCAGCAGTGAAGGGCTAGCGGGGGGGCTAGGTAAAGAGACCCAGTACTTC
TRBJ2-3 | TRBD2 | - | TRBV4-1 | CASSQAGTSGITDTQYF | TGCGCCAGCAGCCAAGCTGGGACTAGCGGGATCACAGATACGCAGTATTTT
TRBJ2-1 | - | - | TRBV9 | CASSVWDGGEQFF | TGTGCCAGCAGCGTATGGGACGGGGGTGAGCAGTTCTTC
TRBJ1-5 | - | - | TRBV19 | CASSMNHLAADQPQHF | TGTGCCAGTAGTATGAACCACCTCGCAGCGGATCAGCCCCAGCATTTT
TRBJ2-5 | TRBD2 | once | TRBV5-1 | CASSLEFSGTVGTQYF | TGCGCCAGCAGCTTGGAGTTTAGCGGGACCGTTGGGACCCAGTACTTC
TRBJ1-2 | - | - | TRBV3-1/TRBV3-2 | CASSRGDYGYTF | TGTGCCAGCAGCCGAGGAGACTATGGCTACACCTTC
TRBJ1-2 | - | - | TRBV6-5 | CASSYSILGGLGGYTF | TGTGCCAGCAGTTACTCAATCTTAGGGGGATTGGGGGGCTACACCTTC
TRBJ1-6 | - | - | TRBV6-5 | CASSYRGGDSPLHF | TGTGCCAGCAGTTACCGGGGTGGGGATTCACCCCTCCACTTT
TRBJ1-6 | TRBD1 | - | TRBV6-6 | CASRGQFNSPLHF | TGTGCCAGCAGGGGACAGTTTAATTCACCCCTCCACTTT
TRBJ1-4 | - | - | TRBV7-7 | CASSSGGGTLEKLFF | TGTGCCAGCAGCTCCGGGGGGGGAACCCTCGAAAAACTGTTTTTT
TRBJ2-5 | - | - | TRBV7-8 | CASSPRDQETQYF | TGTGCCAGCAGCCCCAGGGATCAAGAGACCCAGTACTTC
TRBJ2-2 | TRBD1 | - | TRBV3-1/TRBV3-2 | CASSQGQGASGELFF | TGTGCCAGCAGCCAGGGACAGGGGGCGTCCGGGGAGCTGTTTTTT
TRBJ2-5 | TRBD1 | - | TRBV27 | CASSFTGTGVETQYF | TGTGCCAGCAGTTTCACCGGGACAGGAGTAGAGACCCAGTACTTC
TRBJ2-3 | - | - | TRBV29-1 | CSVLSVAFSTDTQYF | TGCAGCGTCTTAAGCGTAGCGTTCAGCACAGATACGCAGTATTTT
TRBJ1-2 | - | - | TRBV6-1 | CASSEDTGIYGYTF | TGTGCCAGCAGTGAAGATACGGGAATCTATGGCTACACCTTC
TRBJ1-2 | - | - | TRBV20-1 | CSARAGYGYTF | TGCAGTGCTCGGGCGGGCTATGGCTACACCTTC
TRBJ2-1 | - | - | TRBV18 | CASSPPAPVYNEQFF | TGTGCCAGCTCACCACCAGCGCCGGTTTACAATGAGCAGTTCTTC
TRBJ2-2 | TRBD1 | - | TRBV5-1 | CASSWGTVGELFF | TGCGCCAGCAGCTGGGGGACAGTCGGGGAGCTGTTTTTT
TRBJ2-3 | - | - | TRBV18 | CASSPTRYSTDTQYF | TGTGCCAGCTCCCCAACACGTTATAGCACAGATACGCAGTATTTT
TRBJ2-5 | TRBD2 | - | TRBV5-1 | CASSLGLAGAQETQYF | TGCGCCAGCAGCTTGGGGCTAGCGGGGGCCCAAGAGACCCAGTACTTC
TRBJ2-3 | - | - | TRBV7-2 | CASSLGWAGTSTDTQYF | TGTGCCAGCAGCTTAGGCTGGGCGGGTACTAGCACAGATACGCAGTATTTT
TRBJ1-5 | - | - | TRBV2 | CASSETRGGIQPQHF | TGTGCCAGCAGTGAAACAAGGGGGGGAATACAGCCCCAGCATTTT
TRBJ2-3 | TRBD2 | once | TRBV4-1 | CASSPPGAGADTQYF | TGCGCCAGCAGCCCGCCCGGGGCGGGGGCAGATACGCAGTATTTT
TRBJ1-3 | TRBD1 | - | TRBV13 | CASSLGRQGGGNTIYF | TGTGCCAGCAGCTTAGGTCGACAGGGGGGTGGAAACACCATATATTTT
TRBJ2-1 | - | once | TRBV4-1 | CASSQDDYYSYNEQFF | TGCGCCAGCAGCCAAGATGACTATTACTCCTACAATGAGCAGTTCTTC
TRBJ1-2 | - | - | TRBV5-1 | CASSPLGQPFGGYTF | TGCGCCAGCAGCCCCTTGGGACAACCCTTTGGGGGCTACACCTTC
TRBJ2-2 | TRBD2 | - | TRBV11-2 | CASSSRPRGGGTTGELFF | TGTGCCAGCAGCTCCCGCCCCAGGGGCGGGGGGACAACCGGGGAGCTGTTTTTT
TRBJ2-5 | - | once | TRBV6-6 | CASSYSPGVGETQYF | TGTGCCAGCAGTTACTCGCCAGGGGTTGGGGAGACCCAGTACTTC